This is a list of T cell receptor beta chains from one sample in a study of blood T cell repertoires in COVID-19. The table came from immunoSEQ multiplex PCR; TCRdb's copy has only in-frame clones and leaves some out. The table lists tens of thousands of clones, 85% to 90% of them singletons. The sample consisted of peripheral blood. The receptors were gathered from a human donor in a cohort sampled during active COVID-19. The conserved cysteine and the conserved F or W are not part of the CDR3 here. The order of the fields is J gene, V gene, clone size, CDR3 protein. Clone size, where shown, is once, few, many, or a class for clones that have expanded.

TRBJ2-1	TRBV27	.	ASSFNLPGGPFNEQF
TRBJ1-1	TRBV3-1/TRBV3-2	.	ASSRPTFVSPTGEAF
TRBJ2-7	TRBV28	.	ASSLGREVEQY
TRBJ2-7	TRBV29-1	.	SVARGGDSGQY
TRBJ2-2	TRBV6-2/TRBV6-3	.	ASSYRQGAAGELF
TRBJ1-5	TRBV28	.	ASRDSINQPQH
TRBJ2-1	TRBV11-3	.	ASSPSDGISNEQF
TRBJ1-1	TRBV27	.	ASSIRTGAEAF
TRBJ2-2	TRBV2	.	ASRGQGVAGELF
TRBJ1-6	TRBV11-2	.	ASSWGTELNSPLH
TRBJ2-1	TRBV27	.	ASSFGQGLAGDEQF
TRBJ1-5	TRBV7-6	.	ASSLGFGGAGNQPQH
TRBJ2-3	TRBV5-1	few	ASSLLGLAGFSTDTQY
TRBJ1-6	TRBV30	once	AWSVTTGPNSPLH
TRBJ1-5	TRBV28	.	ASSLGRTGNQPQH
TRBJ2-1	TRBV30	.	AWRGASGSSEQF
TRBJ2-3	TRBV5-4	.	ASREQGEPPDTQY
TRBJ1-2	TRBV20-1	.	SAGGGHGYT
TRBJ1-6	TRBV7-6	few	ASGGLDSPLH
TRBJ1-2	TRBV3-1/TRBV3-2	once	ASSQWGYRVLHGYT
TRBJ2-4	TRBV3-1/TRBV3-2	once	ASSQAPTGGLKNIQY
TRBJ2-1	TRBV19	.	ASSISGRERNEQF
TRBJ1-1	TRBV7-9	.	ASSLHPNTEAF
TRBJ2-1	TRBV10-1	.	ASSEASGSSYNEQF
TRBJ1-2	TRBV19	.	ASSLTGAKDYGYT
TRBJ1-5	TRBV4-1	.	ASSQDGGNQPQH
TRBJ1-5	TRBV19	.	ASSWTGGNQPQH
TRBJ1-1	TRBV25-1	.	ASSLQAEAF
TRBJ2-1	TRBV25-1	.	ASSDPSGRINEQF
TRBJ2-1	TRBV11-2	.	ASSLDGRTSGDYSEQF
TRBJ2-3	TRBV19	.	ASSTSSGRGADTQY
TRBJ2-2	TRBV9	.	ASSPWDSRGTGELF
TRBJ2-2	TRBV3-1/TRBV3-2	.	ASSPSGRITGELF
TRBJ2-7	TRBV19	.	ASRPSGSYEQY
TRBJ1-1	TRBV5-1	.	ASSLVGGMNTEAF
TRBJ2-6	TRBV9	.	ASSAQNRAGANVLT
TRBJ1-3	TRBV13	.	ASSSFSGNTIY
TRBJ2-5	TRBV3-1/TRBV3-2	.	ASSLSGRGQETQY